One sample yielded the 14 T cell receptor beta chains listed below, sequenced in a study of OX40 agonist ivuxolimab in advanced cancers. Clones were read by immunoSEQ multiplex PCR, and TCRdb kept only the in-frame ones, dropping some. The table includes under 75,000 clones, around 83% detected once. This specimen consisted of CD4+ or CD8+ T cells sorted from blood, obtained in a trial of the OX40 agonist ivuxolimab. These receptors originate from an adult with an advanced solid tumor such as melanoma, head and neck, liver or kidney cancer.

The V and J genes are TRBV7-9 and TRBJ2-3; no definite D call. The CDR3 is 12 amino acids. Deletions cut 4 bases from V and 2 bases from J, with 4 bases between. CDR1 SEHNR and CDR2 FQNEAQ come from the germline V gene (reference sequence). In DNA form, the CDR3 reads TGTGCCAGCAGCTGGGCCACAGATACGCAGTATTTT. It is translated as CASSWATDTQYF. Supplemented by reference TRBV7-9 and TRBJ2-3, the full variable domain reads DTGVSQNPRHKITKRGQNVTFRCDPISEHNRLYWYRQTLGQGPEFLTYFQNEAQLEKSRLLSDRFSAERPKGSFSTLEIQRTEQGDSAMYLCASSWATDTQYFGPGTRLTVL.

V is TRBV7-2 and J is TRBJ1-1; D is undetermined. Trimming removed 1 base at V and 1 base at J, with 4 bases between. The germline gives CDR1 SGHTA, CDR2 FQGNSA. The CDR3 runs to 13 residues. CDR3 region: CASSLEGNTEAFF. CDR3 bases: TGTGCCAGCAGCTTAGAAGGGAACACTGAAGCTTTCTTT.

This chain connects TRBV5-1 to TRBJ2-7; D gene ambiguous. The ends were cut back, 2 bases at V and 0 bases at J, with 9 bases in the middle. CDR1 and CDR2 (germline): SGHRS, YFSETQ. The CDR3 is 14 residues long. The CDR3 DNA reads TGCGCCAGCAGCTTTAATCCGGTCTCCTACGAGCAGTACTTC. It specifies CASSFNPVSYEQYF.

This clone was counted ten times or more. This chain uses TRBV7-9 with TRBJ1-5; D is unresolved. The germline V gene encodes CDR1 SEHNR and CDR2 FQNEAQ (reference sequence). The CDR3 has 13 residues. Trimming removed 2 bases at V and 7 bases at J, with 9 bases between. The CDR3 loop reads CASSLTQGQPQHF. The CDR3, as DNA: TGTGCCAGCAGCTTAACTCAAGGCCAGCCCCAGCATTTT. The full variable domain, in which reference TRBV7-9 and TRBJ1-5 provide the parts outside the CDR3, is DTGVSQNPRHKITKRGQNVTFRCDPISEHNRLYWYRQTLGQGPEFLTYFQNEAQLEKSRLLSDRFSAERPKGSFSTLEIQRTEQGDSAMYLCASSLTQGQPQHFGDGTRLSIL.

V is TRBV11-1 and J is TRBJ2-5; weak D call: TRBD2 (5 bases). This CDR3 comprises 13 residues. From germline, CDR1 is SGHAT and CDR2 FQDESV (reference sequence). V gave up 5 bases and J gave up 2 bases, with 9 bases separating them. The CDR3: CASSPEVQETQYF. The CDR3 bases are TGTGCCAGCAGCCCGGAGGTACAAGAGACCCAGTACTTC.

The chain uses TRBV29-1 and TRBJ2-2; the match to TRBD2 covers 7 bases. V gave up 2 bases and J gave up 6 bases; unmatched junction bases: 3. The CDR3 contains 13 residues. The germline CDR1 and CDR2 sequences are SQVTM and ANQGSEA. The CDR3 DNA reads TGCAGCGTTGAACCTCGGGGGGCCGGGGAGCTGTTTTTT. Translated: CSVEPRGAGELFF.

The V gene is TRBV19, the J gene TRBJ2-5; TRBD1 matches 9 bases. From germline, CDR1 is LNHDA and CDR2 SQIVND (reference sequence). With 3 bases clipped from V and 2 bases from J, the junction kept 4 bases outside the gene matches. The CDR3 is made up of 15 amino acids. CDR3 residues: CASSIVGTGQETQYF. In DNA form, the CDR3 reads TGTGCCAGTAGTATCGTTGGGACAGGGCAAGAGACCCAGTACTTC.

The V and J genes are TRBV28 and TRBJ1-5; 7 bases map to TRBD1. Unmatched junction bases numbered 7, after V lost 7 bases and J lost 7 bases. The CDR3 loop spans 13 amino acids. Germline loops: CDR1 MDHEN, CDR2 SYDVKM. The CDR3 spells CASNNRGEQPQHF. CDR3 coding DNA: TGTGCCAGCAATAACAGGGGAGAGCAGCCCCAGCATTTT.

CDR3 sequence reads: CASSLQREQGEQYF. The CDR3 region has the DNA TGTGCCAGCAGCCTCCAGCGGGAGCAGGGCGAGCAGTACTTC. The gene calls are TRBV4-2 and TRBJ2-7, with 8 nucleotides matching TRBD2. The ends lost 4 bases at V and 6 bases at J; junction bases unmatched: 8. Germline lookup yields CDR1 LGHNA and CDR2 YNFKEQ. The CDR3 is made up of 14 amino acids.

This clone was found a few times. This chain's CDR3 is CASSPSGQGATGYTF. The CDR3, as DNA: TGTGCCAGCTCACCCTCAGGACAGGGGGCGACCGGCTACACCTTC. This sequence joins TRBV18 and TRBJ1-2, with 11 bases aligning to TRBD1. With V trimmed by 3 bases and J by 8 bases, 8 bases remained unmatched. The germline V gene encodes CDR1 KGHSH and CDR2 LQKENI. CDR3 size: 15 residues.

V gene TRBV5-1 combines with J gene TRBJ2-2; D is possibly TRBD2 (5 bases). Deletions cut 1 base from V and 6 bases from J, with 13 bases between. CDR3 length: 15 residues. Germline assignment: CDR1 SGHRS and CDR2 YFSETQ. The CDR3: CASSLMQGSPGELFF. CDR3 sequence (DNA): TGCGCCAGCAGCTTGATGCAAGGGAGCCCCGGGGAGCTGTTTTTT.

This clone was counted once. J is TRBJ2-3 and V is TRBV7-9, with D maybe TRBD2 (6 bases). There are 14 residues in the CDR3. Germline values: CDR1 SEHNR, CDR2 FQNEAQ (reference sequence). The V end lost 2 bases, the J end lost 2 bases, and 8 bases lay between the germline ends. CDR3 DNA: TGTGCCAGCAGCTTACAGGACTACACAGATACGCAGTATTTT. This sequence encodes CASSLQDYTDTQYF.

The chain's CDR3 is CASSIRQGLGNEQFF. In DNA, the CDR3 is TGTGCCAGCAGCATACGACAGGGACTCGGCAATGAGCAGTTCTTC. The chain joins TRBV7-3 to TRBJ2-1, with D perhaps TRBD1 (7 bases). Trimming took 5 bases from V and 6 from J, leaving 17 bases between them. Germline loops: CDR1 SGHTA, CDR2 FQGTGA. The CDR3 contains 15 residues. Variable domain in full (rest from reference TRBV7-3 and TRBJ2-1): GAGVSQTPSNKVTEKGKYVELRCDPISGHTALYWYRQSLGQGPEFLIYFQGTGAADDSGLPNDRFFAVRPEGSVSTLKIQRTERGDSAVYLCASSIRQGLGNEQFFGPGTRLTVL.

The chain couples TRBV7-3 to TRBJ2-1; the D is unclear. The germline V gene encodes CDR1 SGHTA and CDR2 FQGTGA. V dropped 5 bases and J dropped 3 bases, with 11 bases sitting between them. CDR3 length: 14 amino acids. CDR3 sequence: CASSPDPLYNEQFF. As DNA, the CDR3 is TGTGCCAGCAGCCCAGACCCCCTCTACAATGAGCAGTTCTTC.